A selection of T cell receptor beta chains follows, all from one sample in a study of blood T cell repertoires in COVID-19. Libraries were prepared by immunoSEQ multiplex PCR; TCRdb keeps only in-frame clonotypes and omits some of them. The data show 200,000 to 250,000 clones, 75% to 85% seen once. The sample taken for sequencing was PBMCs or T cells enriched from blood (not recorded which). The receptor source for this set is a young man with acute COVID-19. Each CDR3 is given with its conserved first and last residue. A D gene is named only where the DNA matches it firmly. Expanded clones are given a class, and other clones once, few, many or no size at all.

d_call,clone_size,v_call,j_call,cdr3_nt,cdr3_aa
-,-,TRBV30,TRBJ2-2,TGTGCCTGGAGTGTCGGACAGAAGAACACCGGGGAGCTGTTTTTT,CAWSVGQKNTGELFF
-,-,TRBV6-5,TRBJ1-1,TGTGCCAGCATTCAGGGTGTTTCTGAAGCTTTCTTT,CASIQGVSEAFF
-,-,TRBV5-1,TRBJ2-3,TGCGCCAGCAGCCCCGGGCGGGGTCCCGCGGATACGCAGTATTTT,CASSPGRGPADTQYF
TRBD1,-,TRBV3-1/TRBV3-2,TRBJ1-2,TGTGCCAGCAGCCAGACAAGGACAGGGGGATCCTATGGCTACACCTTC,CASSQTRTGGSYGYTF
-,once,TRBV9,TRBJ2-5,TGTGCCAGCAGCGTCACCGGTGAGACCCAGTACTTC,CASSVTGETQYF
-,few,TRBV11-2,TRBJ2-3,TGTGCCAGCAGCTTAGCGACAGGCGACACAGATACGCAGTATTTT,CASSLATGDTDTQYF
TRBD1,-,TRBV6-6,TRBJ1-2,TGTGCCAGCAGTTTCCAGGGGGGCTATGGCTACACCTTC,CASSFQGGYGYTF
TRBD1,-,TRBV4-1,TRBJ1-5,TGCGCCAGCAGCCACTCCGGGACAGGCAATCAGCCCCAGCATTTT,CASSHSGTGNQPQHF
TRBD2,-,TRBV3-1/TRBV3-2,TRBJ2-1,TGTGCCAGCAGCCAAGAGGTAACTAGCGGGGGGCATTACAATGAGCAGTTCTTC,CASSQEVTSGGHYNEQFF
-,-,TRBV11-2,TRBJ2-5,TGTGCCAGCAGCCCACCCCCCCAAGAGGAGACCCAGTACTTC,CASSPPPQEETQYF
-,few,TRBV5-1,TRBJ2-2,TGCGCCAGCAGCGCGGGCCCGGCCAAGACCGGGGAGCTGTTTTTT,CASSAGPAKTGELFF
-,-,TRBV3-1/TRBV3-2,TRBJ1-1,TGTGCCAGCAGCCAACCCCTCCAGGGTCGTACTGAAGCTTTCTTT,CASSQPLQGRTEAFF
TRBD1,few,TRBV18,TRBJ1-5,TGTGCCAGCTCACCAGGGACAGGGGACCCCAATCAGCCCCAGCATTTT,CASSPGTGDPNQPQHF
-,-,TRBV4-1,TRBJ1-4,TGCGCCAGCAGCCAAGGCGGATCCCCCGGAAGATACGAAAAACTGTTTTTT,CASSQGGSPGRYEKLFF
-,-,TRBV13,TRBJ2-2,TGTGCCAGCAGCTTAGGCCCGGGTTCCGGGGAGCTGTTTTTT,CASSLGPGSGELFF
TRBD1,-,TRBV25-1,TRBJ2-1,TGTGCCAGCAGTGGTCCCAGGACAGGGTTGAGCAATGAGCAGTTCTTC,CASSGPRTGLSNEQFF
-,-,TRBV30,TRBJ2-4,TGTGCGACTACACGGTTAGCCAAAAACATTCAGTACTTC,CATTRLAKNIQYF
TRBD2,-,TRBV27,TRBJ2-1,TGTGCCAGCAGTTTATTTCTCTCACCGGGACTAGCGGGGACCTACTACAATGAGCAGTTCTTC,CASSLFLSPGLAGTYYNEQFF
TRBD2,-,TRBV2,TRBJ2-7,TGTGCCAGCAGTGCTGTAGCGGGGGGACCCTCCGCCGAGCAGTACTTC,CASSAVAGGPSAEQYF
-,-,TRBV3-1/TRBV3-2,TRBJ2-3,TGTGCCAGCAGCGGACGTAGCGCAGATACGCAGTATTTT,CASSGRSADTQYF
-,-,TRBV11-1,TRBJ1-1,TGTGCCAGCAGCGATCGGGAGGGGAAAGCTTTCTTT,CASSDREGKAFF
TRBD1,-,TRBV28,TRBJ1-4,TGTGCCAGCAGCCCGACCGAGGGGGCTACTAATGAAAAACTGTTTTTT,CASSPTEGATNEKLFF
-,-,TRBV10-2,TRBJ2-5,TGCGCCAGCAGTGAATGGGCGGGGGCCCAAGAGACCCAGTACTTC,CASSEWAGAQETQYF
TRBD1,-,TRBV19,TRBJ1-6,TGTGCCAGTACCGACGGACAGGGGGAAGCTTGGTCACCCCTCCACTTT,CASTDGQGEAWSPLHF
TRBD1,-,TRBV6-5,TRBJ1-2,TGTGCCAGCACCCGGACAGGGGGGTATGGCTACACCTTC,CASTRTGGYGYTF
TRBD1,-,TRBV3-1/TRBV3-2,TRBJ1-6,TGTGCCAGCAGCCAAGCTTCAGGGGGATATAATTCACCCCTCCACTTT,CASSQASGGYNSPLHF
-,-,TRBV5-1,TRBJ1-1,TGCGCCAGCAGCTTGATACAGGGCGGTGAAGCTTTCTTT,CASSLIQGGEAFF
-,-,TRBV19,TRBJ2-2,TGTGCCAGTAGTATCGGGGTCACCGGGGAGCTGTTTTTT,CASSIGVTGELFF
-,-,TRBV5-6,TRBJ2-2,TGTGCCAGCAGCTTGGGTAGCGGCGGGGAGCTGTTTTTT,CASSLGSGGELFF
TRBD1,-,TRBV4-2,TRBJ1-4,TGTGCCAGCAGCCTGCAACGGACAGGGGATGAAAAACTGTTTTTT,CASSLQRTGDEKLFF
-,-,TRBV10-3,TRBJ2-7,TGTGCCATCAGTGAGGCGCCGGGATCCGAGCAGTACTTC,CAISEAPGSEQYF
-,-,TRBV6-5,TRBJ2-1,TGTGCCAGCAGGCTAATAAATGAGCAGTTCTTC,CASRLINEQFF
TRBD1,-,TRBV5-6,TRBJ1-2,TGTGCCAGCAGCCAGGGGACAGTCGTATGGTATGGCTACACCTTC,CASSQGTVVWYGYTF
TRBD2,-,TRBV5-1,TRBJ2-1,TGCGCCAGCAGCCTGGACATGGGACTAGCGGTCACAAGGCAGTTCTTC,CASSLDMGLAVTRQFF
TRBD1,-,TRBV5-1,TRBJ2-5,TGCGCCAGCAGCTTGGCTCCAGGGGGAATGCGTGAGACCCAGTACTTC,CASSLAPGGMRETQYF
-,once,TRBV28,TRBJ2-7,TGTGCCAGCACCCCTGGTCGGTTCTCCTACGAGCAGTACTTC,CASTPGRFSYEQYF